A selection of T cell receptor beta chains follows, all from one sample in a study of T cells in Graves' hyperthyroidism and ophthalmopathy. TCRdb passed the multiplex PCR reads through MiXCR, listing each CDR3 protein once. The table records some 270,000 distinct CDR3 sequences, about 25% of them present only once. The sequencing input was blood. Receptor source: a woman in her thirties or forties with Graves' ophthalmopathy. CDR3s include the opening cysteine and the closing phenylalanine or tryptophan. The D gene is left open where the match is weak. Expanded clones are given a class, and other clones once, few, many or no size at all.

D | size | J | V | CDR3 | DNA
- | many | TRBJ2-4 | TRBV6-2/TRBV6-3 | CASSPIRPLAKNIQYF | TGTGCCAGCAGTCCCATCCGGCCACTAGCCAAAAACATTCAGTACTTC
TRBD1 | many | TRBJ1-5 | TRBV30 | CAWTTGGSNQPQHF | TGTGCCTGGACGACAGGGGGCAGCAATCAGCCCCAGCATTTT
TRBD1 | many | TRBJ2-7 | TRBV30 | CAWSCDGGQGYEQYF | TGTGCCTGGAGTTGTGACGGGGGACAGGGCTACGAGCAGTACTTC
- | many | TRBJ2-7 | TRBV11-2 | CASSPLAGWEQYF | TGTGCCAGCAGCCCTCTCGCGGGTTGGGAGCAGTACTTC
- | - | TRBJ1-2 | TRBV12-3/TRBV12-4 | CASSFSGGGYTF | TGTGCCAGCAGTTTCTCGGGCGGTGGCTACACCTTC
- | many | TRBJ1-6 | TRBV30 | CAWAAIGSSPLHF | TGTGCCTGGGCGGCTATCGGATCTTCACCCCTCCACTTT
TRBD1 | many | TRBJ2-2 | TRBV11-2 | CASSPDRVTGELFF | TGTGCCAGCAGCCCAGACAGGGTCACCGGGGAGCTGTTTTTT
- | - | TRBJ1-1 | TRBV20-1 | CSAREVRGITEAFF | TGCAGTGCTAGAGAGGTCAGGGGAATCACTGAAGCTTTCTTT
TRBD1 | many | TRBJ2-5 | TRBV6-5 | CASSYGQGAFLETQYF | TGTGCCAGCAGTTACGGGCAGGGGGCGTTTTTAGAGACCCAGTACTTC
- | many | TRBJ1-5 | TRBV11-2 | CASRSDGNQPQHF | TGTGCCAGCAGATCCGACGGGAATCAGCCCCAGCATTTT
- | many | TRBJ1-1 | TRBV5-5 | CASSLLLRGTEAFF | TGTGCCAGCAGCTTGCTTCTGAGGGGCACTGAAGCTTTCTTT
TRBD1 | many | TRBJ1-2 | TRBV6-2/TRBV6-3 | CASSYSLLGTGETPNYGYTF | TGTGCCAGCAGTTACTCCTTGCTTGGGACAGGAGAGACCCCTAACTATGGCTACACCTTC
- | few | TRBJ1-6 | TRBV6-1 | CASSPLINSPLHF | TGTGCCAGCAGTCCCCTAATTAATTCACCCCTCCACTTT
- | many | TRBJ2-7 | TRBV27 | CASSPHPRLGPYEQYF | TGTGCCAGCAGTCCACACCCACGTCTGGGACCCTACGAGCAGTACTTC
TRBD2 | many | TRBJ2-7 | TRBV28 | CASSFGTTSGSSYEQYF | TGTGCCAGCAGTTTTGGTACGACTAGCGGGAGCTCCTACGAGCAGTACTTC
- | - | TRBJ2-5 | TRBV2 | CASSVLGFRETQYF | TGTGCCAGCAGTGTATTGGGATTTCGTGAGACCCAGTACTTC
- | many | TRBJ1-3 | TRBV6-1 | CASRKGGSGNTIYF | TGTGCCAGCAGGAAAGGGGGCTCTGGAAACACCATATATTTT
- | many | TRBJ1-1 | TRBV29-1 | CSVVGAGNTEAFF | TGCAGCGTTGTTGGGGCGGGGAACACTGAAGCTTTCTTT
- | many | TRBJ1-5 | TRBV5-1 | CASSPGTGQPQHF | TGCGCCAGCAGCCCCGGGACCGGTCAGCCCCAGCATTTT
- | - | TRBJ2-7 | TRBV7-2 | CASRIKAASYEQYF | TGTGCCAGCAGGATTAAGGCTGCATCCTACGAGCAGTACTTC
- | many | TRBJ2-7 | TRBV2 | CASSKDPGGRQYF | TGTGCCAGCAGTAAAGACCCGGGTGGTAGGCAGTACTTC
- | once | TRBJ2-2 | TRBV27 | CASSLRDHAFTGELFF | TGTGCCAGCAGTTTACGGGACCACGCTTTCACCGGGGAGCTGTTTTTT
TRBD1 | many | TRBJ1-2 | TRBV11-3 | CASSPRQGDTF | TGTGCCAGCAGCCCGAGACAGGGGGACACCTTC
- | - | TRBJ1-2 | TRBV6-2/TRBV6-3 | CASSLQGSGGYTF | TGTGCCAGCAGCCTACAGGGATCAGGAGGCTACACCTTC
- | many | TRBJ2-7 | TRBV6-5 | CASSRQSYEQYF | TGTGCCAGCAGCAGACAGTCCTACGAGCAGTACTTC
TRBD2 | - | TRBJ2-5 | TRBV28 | CASSSTGLAGETQYF | TGTGCCAGCAGTTCCACTGGACTAGCCGGTGAGACCCAGTACTTC
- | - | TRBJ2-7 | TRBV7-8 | CASSWTGNYEQYF | TGTGCCAGCAGCTGGACCGGAAACTACGAGCAGTACTTC
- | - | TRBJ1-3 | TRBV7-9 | CASSVTAFNTIYF | TGTGCCAGCAGCGTTACTGCCTTTAACACCATATATTTT
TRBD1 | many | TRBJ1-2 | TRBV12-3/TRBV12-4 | CASSSARQGGYTF | TGTGCCAGCAGTTCAGCCCGACAGGGTGGCTACACCTTC
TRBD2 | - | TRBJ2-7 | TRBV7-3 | CASSLTPGTRVPPEQYF | TGTGCCAGCAGCTTAACACCCGGGACTAGGGTTCCTCCCGAGCAGTACTTC